This T cell receptor beta chain is from a study of shared clonotypes between healthy human individuals (dated by TCRdb to about 2020). Regarding the study in general: Two women and a few men aged 18 to 49 years were included in the cohort. For each donor, three plates each were used for CD4 naive and CD4 memory, two plates were used for CD8 naive, and one plate was used for CD8 memory. To estimate repertoire size and how much clonotype sharing occurs between individuals, the study deeply sequenced the blood TCR repertoires of several healthy adults. To increase sequencing depth and limit assay-specific biases, TCR repertoire library preparation and sequencing were carried out by different laboratories using diverse techniques. Between about 0.94 and 8.9 billion PBMCs per donor were obtained by leukapheresis.

The full study reports these points: The genetic and exposure-history diversity represented was limited by the small number of donors. Pairwise subsampling led to the expectation that sequencing depth would affect the degree of clonotype sharing among donors. Sharing across several donors was observed for around 5% of naive CD4, around 3.5% of naive CD8, 2.3% of memory CD4, and roughly 0.4% of memory CD8 clonotypes. Rarefaction of sorted-subset datasets indicated incomplete sequencing despite the large sequencing depth. Naive subsets generally had larger estimated clonotype richness than memory subsets. Compared with non-shared clonotypes, clonotypes shared by all four sorted-subset donors had higher generation probabilities. Sampling was limited to blood, and TCR repertoires in tissue likely differ from TCR repertoires in blood.

About this clone itself: Its antigen is unknown. Base-call qualities are not available, and no considerably larger clone is one nucleotide away.

Donors were healthy HIV-negative adults with no recently reported acute infections or vaccinations. Every donor was a Caucasian adult living in Nashville, Tennessee, USA. Magnetic negative selection was used to enrich CD4+ T cells, after which naive cells were positively selected on CD45RA and the negative fraction became the memory subset. Blood was obtained by leukapheresis, after which PBMCs were separated by Ficoll-Histopaque density gradient centrifugation and cryopreserved in liquid nitrogen vapor phase. Analytical flow cytometry was used to check the purity and quantity of every magnetically sorted T cell population. From each sorted fraction, genomic DNA was isolated and quantified by UV absorbance on a Nanodrop 2000c. TCR CDR3 regions were amplified from genomic DNA by multiplex PCR using the deep immunoSEQ assay. For each cell subset, the extracted genomic DNA was distributed evenly across all wells of several immunoSEQ 96-well plates, and each plate served as one replicate. For sorted subsets, roughly 200 ng of genomic DNA, equivalent to about 30,000 T cell genomes, went into each replicate PCR. The purified libraries were quantified using a Qubit 3.0 fluorometer, sized with a Bioanalyzer 2100, and then quantified again using the KAPA Library Quantification kit. Every immunoSEQ 96-well plate was sequenced on a separate single-read 150-cycle Illumina NextSeq 550 flow cell. As for how the authors treated the data: The immunoSEQ output contained only junctional sequences without quality scores, so filtering could not match that applied to full-length reads. Sequences were annotated with PyIR, a Python wrapper for IgBLAST v1.9, and V/J genes and CDR3 were assigned using IMGT germline references. Reads were removed for weak V/J assignments (E-value above 1e-6), missing CDR3, stop codons, out-of-frame junctions, or ambiguous translated residues. A V3J clonotype was defined by an identical inferred V gene, J gene, and CDR3 amino acid sequence. The percentage overlap between two repertoires was calculated by dividing the number of shared unique clonotypes by the size of the smaller repertoire. RTK rarefaction, the Chao1 estimator, and Recon v2.1 estimates of unobserved clonotypes were used to assess repertoire richness. OLGA was used to compute generation probabilities for all TCRbeta clonotypes that the gDNA method yielded from a handful of donors. TCRdb limited this immuneACCESS table to in-frame rearrangements with V and J called. A share of clones is missing; checked studies link under half to unresolved V genes, and the rest is unexplained. The V and J calls and clone size are taken from that table; D and trimming were inferred from the DNA. This sample gives more than 850,000 clones in total; roughly 74% of them show up just once. The ten most abundant clones make up approximately 0.5% of the sample.

The clonotype was recovered from a young man in good health. Some clones in this sample may be carry-over from other donors' samples. Sequenced material: memory CD4+ T cells from PBMCs. What this sample's cell subset or site label stands for: CD45RA-negative fraction.

The CDR3 corresponds to CASSAKRQGAPMGPLSYNEQFF. The sequence in DNA is TGTGCCAGTAGCGCAAAACGACAGGGGGCCCCTATGGGACCTCTTTCCTACAATGAGCAGTTCTTC. This chain is built from TRBV19 and TRBJ2-1; TRBD1 aligns with 10 central bases. The germline V gene encodes CDR1 LNHDA and CDR2 SQIVND (reference sequence). From V the trimming removes 6 bases and from J it removes 1 base, while the gene matches leave 24 bases of the junction unaccounted for. The CDR3 spans 22 residues, from the cysteine through the phenylalanine. Only the CDR3 portion is preserved as DNA: 66 bases, with reading frame beginning at the first base.